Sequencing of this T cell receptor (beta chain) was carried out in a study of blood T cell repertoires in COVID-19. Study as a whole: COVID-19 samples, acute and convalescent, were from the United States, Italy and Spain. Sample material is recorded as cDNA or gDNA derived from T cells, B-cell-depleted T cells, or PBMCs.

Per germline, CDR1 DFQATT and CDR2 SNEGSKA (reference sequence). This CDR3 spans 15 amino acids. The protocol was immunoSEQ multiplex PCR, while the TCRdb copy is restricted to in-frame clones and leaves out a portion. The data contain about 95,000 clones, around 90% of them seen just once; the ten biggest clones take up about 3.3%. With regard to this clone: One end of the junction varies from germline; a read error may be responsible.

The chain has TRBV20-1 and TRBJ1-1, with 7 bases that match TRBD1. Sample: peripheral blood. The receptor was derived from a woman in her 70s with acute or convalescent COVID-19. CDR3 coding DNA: TGCAGTGCTAGTCCCGGGACAGTCTCGTTGACGCCCATGATGTTT. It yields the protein CSASPGTVSLTPMMF.